Listed here are 8 T cell receptor beta chains from one sample, sequenced in a study of T cells in localized non-small cell lung cancer. The protocol was immunoSEQ multiplex PCR, while the TCRdb copy is restricted to in-frame clones and leaves out a portion. The sample consists of more than 45,000 clones, 77% of them appearing once. Here the sequenced sample was peripheral blood, taken before any cancer treatment. These receptor sequences come from a man aged 40 to 69 with stage I squamous cell lung carcinoma.

The chain uses TRBV11-2 and TRBJ2-7; TRBD1 aligns across 10 bases. This CDR3 spans 14 amino acids. Germline CDR1 and CDR2: SGHAT and FQNNGV. Trimming took 5 bases from V and 2 from J; bases not matched to a gene: 3. The CDR3 here is CASSPGTGAYEQYF. The CDR3 bases are TGTGCCAGCAGCCCCGGGACAGGGGCCTACGAGCAGTACTTC.

The gene calls are TRBV5-6 and TRBJ2-3; D ambiguous. With 0 bases removed from V and 1 base from J, the gap between germline ends came to 3 bases. This CDR3 contains 13 residues. CDR1 SGHDT and CDR2 YYEEEE come from the germline V gene. For the CDR3, the DNA is TGTGCCAGCAGCTTGGGAGGCACAGATACGCAGTATTTT. Its protein product is CASSLGGTDTQYF. Based on the CDR3 plus reference TRBV5-6 and TRBJ2-3, the full variable domain is DAGVTQSPTHLIKTRGQQVTLRCSPKSGHDTVSWYQQALGQGPQFIFQYYEEEERQRGNFPDRFSGHQFPNYSSELNVNALLLGDSALYLCASSLGGTDTQYFGPGTRLTVL.

The CDR3 DNA reads as TGCGCCAGCAAGGGGGGGGGATACAATGAGCAGTTCTTC. Its protein is CASKGGGYNEQFF. This sequence joins TRBV10-2 and TRBJ2-1; a weak D match, TRBD2 (7 bases). The CDR3 extends over 13 amino acids. V lost 7 bases and J 4 bases, leaving 11 bases between the germline ends. Germline CDR1 and CDR2: WSHSY and SAAADI.

The V gene is TRBV5-1, the J gene TRBJ2-3; TRBD1 aligns across 9 bases. This CDR3 is 15 amino acids long. The junction had 5 bases not matched to a gene; V was cut back by 6 bases and J by 0 bases. Germline CDR1 and CDR2: SGHRS and YFSETQ. The CDR3 reads CASTRTGDSTDTQYF. The CDR3 bases are TGCGCCAGCACCCGGACAGGGGACAGCACAGATACGCAGTATTTT.

The rearrangement uses TRBV28 and TRBJ1-4; 9 bases are shared with TRBD1. The CDR3 contains 15 residues. V gave up 4 bases and J gave up 8 bases; unmatched junction bases: 8. Germline V CDR1 and CDR2: MDHEN, SYDVKM. The CDR3 loop reads CASSSPGQGDEKLFF. The CDR3 bases are TGTGCCAGCAGTTCTCCGGGACAGGGAGACGAAAAACTGTTTTTT.

This chain connects TRBV18 to TRBJ1-3; D unresolved. This CDR3 has 14 residues. The germline CDR1 and CDR2 sequences are KGHSH and LQKENI. The ends were cut back, 6 bases at V and 4 bases at J, with 13 bases in the middle. The CDR3 region is CASSVGSRGNTIYF. The CDR3 DNA reads as TGTGCCAGCTCCGTAGGGTCGCGAGGAAACACCATATATTTT.

The gene calls are TRBV20-1 and TRBJ2-7; perhaps TRBD2 as D (6 bases). The length of the CDR3 is 11 residues. Deletions cut 7 bases from V and 0 bases from J, with 7 bases between. Per germline, CDR1 DFQATT and CDR2 SNEGSKA (reference sequence). The CDR3 sequence: CSGGLSYEQYF. The CDR3 DNA follows: TGCAGTGGGGGACTCTCCTACGAGCAGTACTTC.

This sequence joins TRBV11-1 and TRBJ1-5, with a weak D call TRBD1 (5 bases). V lost 1 base and J 3 bases, leaving 10 bases between the germline ends. There are 15 residues in the CDR3. CDR1 is SGHAT and CDR2 is FQDESV in the germline V gene (reference sequence). CDR3 DNA: TGTGCCAGCAGCTTAGGTTCAGGGAACAATCAGCCCCAGCATTTT. This codes for CASSLGSGNNQPQHF.